The text below deals with one TCR beta chain. The sample is drawn from a study of blood T cell repertoires in COVID-19. Study overall: The samples span acute and convalescent COVID-19 from the United States, Italy and Spain. In each case, the material was cDNA or gDNA derived from T cells, B-cell-depleted T cells, or PBMCs.

How the authors handled the data: Amplifying reference gene primers gave estimates of nucleated cell counts. Assay: immunoSEQ multiplex PCR; the TCRdb copy retains only in-frame clones and omits some. That table gives V, J and clone size, and the DNA gave D and trimming. Among about 250,000 clones, roughly 88% were seen once, and the ten largest hold around 1.4%. The CDR3 totals 15 residues. The V gene's germline CDR1 is SNHLY and CDR2 FYNNEI. The sample comprised peripheral blood. This clonotype originated in an elderly man with acute or convalescent COVID-19. The chain is built from TRBV2 and TRBJ1-4, with D maybe TRBD1 (5 bases). As DNA, the CDR3 is TGTGCTTCCTACCCGCCAAGGGGAGGAGGTGAAAAACTGTTTTTT. Its translation is CASYPPRGGGEKLFF.